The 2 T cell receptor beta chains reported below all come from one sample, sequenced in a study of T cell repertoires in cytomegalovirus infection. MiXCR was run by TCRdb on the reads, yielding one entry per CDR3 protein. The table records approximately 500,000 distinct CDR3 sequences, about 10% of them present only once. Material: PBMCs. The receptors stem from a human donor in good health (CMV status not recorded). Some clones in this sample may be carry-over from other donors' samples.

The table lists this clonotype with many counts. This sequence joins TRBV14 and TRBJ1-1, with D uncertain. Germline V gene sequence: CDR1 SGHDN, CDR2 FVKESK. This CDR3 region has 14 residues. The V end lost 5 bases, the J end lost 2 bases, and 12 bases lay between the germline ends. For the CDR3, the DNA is TGTGCCAGCAGCGACCCGGGAGTCAACACTGAAGCTTTCTTT. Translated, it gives CASSDPGVNTEAFF.

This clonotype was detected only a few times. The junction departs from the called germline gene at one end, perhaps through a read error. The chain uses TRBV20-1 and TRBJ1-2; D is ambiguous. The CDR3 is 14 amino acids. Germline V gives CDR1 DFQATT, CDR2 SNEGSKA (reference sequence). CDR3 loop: CSAGEPKRIYGYTF. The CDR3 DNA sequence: TGCAGTGCTGGAGAGCCCAAGCGCATCTATGGCTACACCTTC.